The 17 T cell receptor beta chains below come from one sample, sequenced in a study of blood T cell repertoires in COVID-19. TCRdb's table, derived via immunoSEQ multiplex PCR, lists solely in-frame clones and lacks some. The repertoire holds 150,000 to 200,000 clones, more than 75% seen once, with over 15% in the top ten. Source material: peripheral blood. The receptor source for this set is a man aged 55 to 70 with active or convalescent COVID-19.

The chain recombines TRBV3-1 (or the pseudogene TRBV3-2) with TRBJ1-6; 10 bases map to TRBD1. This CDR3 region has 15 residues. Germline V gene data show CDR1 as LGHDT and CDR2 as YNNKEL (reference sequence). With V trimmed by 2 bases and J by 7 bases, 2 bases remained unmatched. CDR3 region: CASSQWGQGNSPLHF. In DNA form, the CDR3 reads TGTGCCAGCAGCCAATGGGGACAGGGGAATTCACCCCTCCACTTT.

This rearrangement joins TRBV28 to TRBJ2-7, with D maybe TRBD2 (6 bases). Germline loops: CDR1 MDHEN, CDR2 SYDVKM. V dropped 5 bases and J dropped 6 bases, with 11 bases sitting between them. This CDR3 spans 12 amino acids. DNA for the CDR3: TGTGCCAGCAGTGAAGGAGGGAGCGAGCAGTACTTC. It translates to CASSEGGSEQYF. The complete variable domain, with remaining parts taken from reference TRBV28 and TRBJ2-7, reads DVKVTQSSRYLVKRTGEKVFLECVQDMDHENMFWYRQDPGLGLRLIYFSYDVKMKEKGDIPEGYSVSREKKERFSLILESASTNQTSMYLCASSEGGSEQYFGPGTRLTVT.

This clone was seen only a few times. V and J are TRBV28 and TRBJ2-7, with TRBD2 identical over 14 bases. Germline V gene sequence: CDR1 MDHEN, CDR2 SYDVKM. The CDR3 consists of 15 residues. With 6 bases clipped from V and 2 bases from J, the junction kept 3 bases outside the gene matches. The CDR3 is CASRTSGGETYEQYF. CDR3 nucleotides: TGTGCCAGCAGGACTAGCGGGGGGGAGACCTACGAGCAGTACTTC.

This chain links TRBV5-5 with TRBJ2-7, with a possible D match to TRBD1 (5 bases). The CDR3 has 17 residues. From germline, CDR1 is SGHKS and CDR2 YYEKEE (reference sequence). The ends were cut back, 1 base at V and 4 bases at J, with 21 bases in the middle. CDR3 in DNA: TGTGCCAGCAGCTTGTTCGGTTCCGGTTGGGCAGGGTACGAGCAGTACTTC. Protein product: CASSLFGSGWAGYEQYF.

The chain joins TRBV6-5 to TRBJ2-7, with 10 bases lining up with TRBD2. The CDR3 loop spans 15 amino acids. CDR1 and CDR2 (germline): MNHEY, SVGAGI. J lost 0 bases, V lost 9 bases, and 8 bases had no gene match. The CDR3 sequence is CASTSGKFVSYEQYF. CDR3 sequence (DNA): TGTGCCAGTACTAGCGGGAAGTTTGTCTCCTACGAGCAGTACTTC.

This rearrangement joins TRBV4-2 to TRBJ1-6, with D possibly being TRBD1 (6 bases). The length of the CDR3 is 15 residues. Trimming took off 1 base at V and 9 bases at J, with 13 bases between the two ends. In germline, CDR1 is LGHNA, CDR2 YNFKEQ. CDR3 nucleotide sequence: TGTGCCAGCAGCCAAGTCTATACAGGGTTTTCACCCCTCCACTTT. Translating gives CASSQVYTGFSPLHF.

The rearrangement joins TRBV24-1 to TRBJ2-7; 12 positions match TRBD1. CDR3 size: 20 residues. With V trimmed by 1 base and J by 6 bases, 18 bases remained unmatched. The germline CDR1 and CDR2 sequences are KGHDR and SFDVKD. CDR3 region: CATSDLPPGTGGKKSPEQYF. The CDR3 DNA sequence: TGTGCCACCAGTGATTTACCGCCCGGGACAGGGGGCAAAAAATCTCCCGAGCAGTACTTC.

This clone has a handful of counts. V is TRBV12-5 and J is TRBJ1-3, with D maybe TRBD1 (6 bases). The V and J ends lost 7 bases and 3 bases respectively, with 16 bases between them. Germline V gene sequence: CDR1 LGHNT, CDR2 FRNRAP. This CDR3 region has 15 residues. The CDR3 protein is CASAPTGGLGNTIYF. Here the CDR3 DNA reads TGTGCTAGTGCCCCGACAGGCGGTCTTGGAAACACCATATATTTT.

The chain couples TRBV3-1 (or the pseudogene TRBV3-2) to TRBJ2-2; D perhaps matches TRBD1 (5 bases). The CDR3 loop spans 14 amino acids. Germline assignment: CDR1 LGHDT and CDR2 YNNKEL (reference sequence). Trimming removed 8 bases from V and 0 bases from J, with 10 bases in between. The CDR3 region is CASGRGPNTGELFF. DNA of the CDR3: TGTGCCAGCGGAAGGGGCCCGAACACCGGGGAGCTGTTTTTT.

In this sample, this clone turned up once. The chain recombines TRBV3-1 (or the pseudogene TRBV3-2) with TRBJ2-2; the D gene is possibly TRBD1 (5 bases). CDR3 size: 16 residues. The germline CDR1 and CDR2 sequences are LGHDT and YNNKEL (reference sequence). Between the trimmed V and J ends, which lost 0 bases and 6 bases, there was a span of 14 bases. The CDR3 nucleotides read TGTGCCAGCAGCCAAGATAGAACCCAGGGTGCCGGGGAGCTGTTTTTT. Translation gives CASSQDRTQGAGELFF.

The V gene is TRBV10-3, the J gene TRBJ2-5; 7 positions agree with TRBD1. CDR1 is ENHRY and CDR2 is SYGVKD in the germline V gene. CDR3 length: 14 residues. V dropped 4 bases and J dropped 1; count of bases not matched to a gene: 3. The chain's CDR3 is CAISGTGTQETQYF. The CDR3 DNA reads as TGTGCCATCAGTGGGACAGGAACCCAAGAGACCCAGTACTTC.

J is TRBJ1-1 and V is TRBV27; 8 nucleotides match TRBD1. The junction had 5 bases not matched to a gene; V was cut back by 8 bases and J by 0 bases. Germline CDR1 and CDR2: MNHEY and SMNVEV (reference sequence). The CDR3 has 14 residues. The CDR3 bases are TGTGCCAGCCGGGACAGGCTAATGAACACTGAAGCTTTCTTT. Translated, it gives CASRDRLMNTEAFF.

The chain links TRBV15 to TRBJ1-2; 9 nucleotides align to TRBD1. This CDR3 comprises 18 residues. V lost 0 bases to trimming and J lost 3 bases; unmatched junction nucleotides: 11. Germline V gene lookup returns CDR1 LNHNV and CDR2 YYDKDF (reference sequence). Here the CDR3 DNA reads TGTGCCACCAGCAGAGACCTGGTCCGGGGACAGGGAGACTATGGCTACACCTTC. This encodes CATSRDLVRGQGDYGYTF.

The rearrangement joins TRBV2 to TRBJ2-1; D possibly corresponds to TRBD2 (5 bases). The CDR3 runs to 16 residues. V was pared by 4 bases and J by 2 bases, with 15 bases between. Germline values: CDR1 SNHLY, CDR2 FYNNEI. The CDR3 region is CASSVVGGPPYNEQFF. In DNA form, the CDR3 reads TGTGCCAGCAGTGTAGTCGGCGGGCCTCCCTACAATGAGCAGTTCTTC.

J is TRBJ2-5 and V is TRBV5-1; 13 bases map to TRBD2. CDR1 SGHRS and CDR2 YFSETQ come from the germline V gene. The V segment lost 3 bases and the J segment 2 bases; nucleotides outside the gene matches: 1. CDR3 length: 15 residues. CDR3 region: CASSWGLAGQETQYF. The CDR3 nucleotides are TGCGCCAGCAGCTGGGGACTAGCGGGACAAGAGACCCAGTACTTC.

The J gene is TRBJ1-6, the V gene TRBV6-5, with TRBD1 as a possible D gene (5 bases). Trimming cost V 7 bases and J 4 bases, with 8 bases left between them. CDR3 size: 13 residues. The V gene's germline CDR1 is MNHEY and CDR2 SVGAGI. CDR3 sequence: CASTGFYNSPLHF. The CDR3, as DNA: TGTGCCAGCACAGGGTTTTATAATTCACCCCTCCACTTT.

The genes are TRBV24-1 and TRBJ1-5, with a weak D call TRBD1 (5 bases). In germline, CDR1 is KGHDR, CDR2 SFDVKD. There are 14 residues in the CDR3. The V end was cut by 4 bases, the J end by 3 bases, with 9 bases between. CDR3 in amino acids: CATSDSGLNQPQHF. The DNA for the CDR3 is TGTGCCACCAGTGACTCGGGACTCAATCAGCCCCAGCATTTT.